A single sample is the source of the 14 T cell receptor beta chains below, sequenced in a study of blood T cell repertoires in COVID-19 (dated by TCRdb to about 2020). Libraries were prepared through the immunoSEQ multiplex PCR assay. TCRdb's version of the immuneACCESS table is confined to in-frame rearrangements and falls short of the full clone set. An unresolved V gene accounts for under half of the shortfall where checked; the remainder is of unknown origin. The sample profile shows around 250,000 clones; around nine tenths of them were found once. The top ten clones comprise 1.5% to 2% of the sample. Sequenced sample: peripheral blood. The receptors were sampled from a woman in her sixties or seventies who had recovered from COVID-19.

V and J are TRBV19 and TRBJ1-5; TRBD1 aligns across 9 bases. Trimming removed 4 bases from V and 2 bases from J; junction bases left unmatched: 9. This CDR3 has 17 residues. From germline, CDR1 is LNHDA and CDR2 SQIVND (reference sequence). CDR3 region: CASSRTGGAGGNQPQHF. For the CDR3, the DNA is TGTGCCAGTAGTAGAACAGGGGGCGCAGGGGGCAATCAGCCCCAGCATTTT.

This clone was detected only once. The gene calls are TRBV4-3 and TRBJ2-3; D unresolved. V gave up 1 base and J gave up 4 bases, with 15 bases separating them. The CDR3 consists of 16 residues. Germline CDR1 and CDR2: LGHNA and YSLEER. The CDR3 nucleotides are TGCGCCAGCAGCCAAGGGGTCTCATCGGCGGCAGATACGCAGTATTTT. Protein sequence: CASSQGVSSAADTQYF.

This clone was seen a handful of times. V usage is TRBV7-8 and J usage is TRBJ2-5, with TRBD2 matching 12 bases. Germline values: CDR1 SGHVS, CDR2 FQNEAQ. The length of the CDR3 is 16 residues. V shed 2 bases, J shed 2 bases, and the junction held 3 bases outside the gene matches. The CDR3 loop reads CASSLSLAGGQETQYF. Written as DNA, the CDR3 is TGTGCCAGCAGCTTAAGCCTAGCGGGGGGGCAAGAGACCCAGTACTTC.

This clone was seen ten or more times. The chain employs TRBV5-1 and TRBJ2-3; possibly TRBD2 for D (7 bases). Between the trimmed V and J ends, which lost 6 bases and 1 base, there was a span of 18 bases. The CDR3 is 16 residues long. The germline CDR1 and CDR2 sequences are SGHRS and YFSETQ. For the CDR3, the DNA is TGCGCCAGCACCGTGGGGGGGCGATACCGCACAGATACGCAGTATTTT. It is translated as CASTVGGRYRTDTQYF.

CDR3 in amino acids: CASSLGLAGAEQFF. CDR3 DNA: TGTGCCAGCAGCTTGGGACTAGCGGGGGCTGAGCAGTTCTTC. V gene TRBV6-5 combines with J gene TRBJ2-1; 14 bases are shared with TRBD2. This CDR3 contains 14 residues. The V gene end was trimmed by 6 bases and the J gene end by 9 bases; junction bases not matched to a gene: 4. Germline V CDR1 and CDR2: MNHEY, SVGAGI.

V and J are TRBV10-3 and TRBJ2-7; TRBD1 matches 12 bases. V was clipped by 7 bases and J by 5 bases; unmatched bases: 6. From germline, CDR1 is ENHRY and CDR2 SYGVKD. CDR3 length: 14 residues. CDR3 protein: CAIMGDRGLNEQYF. The CDR3 nucleotides read TGTGCCATCATGGGGGACAGGGGGCTGAACGAGCAGTACTTC.

This chain connects TRBV6-6 to TRBJ1-4; D not resolved. Germline V gives CDR1 MNHNY, CDR2 SVGAGI (reference sequence). V shed 0 bases and J shed 6 bases, with 5 bases lying between them. The CDR3 length is 13 residues. The CDR3 loop reads CASSYSAHEKLFF. The DNA for the CDR3 is TGTGCCAGCAGTTACTCAGCGCATGAAAAACTGTTTTTT.

The genes are TRBV5-1 and TRBJ2-3; D might be TRBD2 (6 bases). CDR1 and CDR2 from the germline V gene are SGHRS and YFSETQ. The CDR3 loop spans 16 amino acids. Trimming took 0 bases from V and 0 from J, leaving 11 bases between them. Here the CDR3 DNA reads TGCGCCAGCAGCTTGGAACCGGGGGATAGCACAGATACGCAGTATTTT. Its translation is CASSLEPGDSTDTQYF.

The rearrangement uses TRBV20-1 and TRBJ2-3; D gene uncertain. Trimming removed 3 bases from V and 0 bases from J, with 10 bases in between. The germline V gene has CDR1 DFQATT and CDR2 SNEGSKA (reference sequence). The CDR3 runs to 14 residues. CDR3 sequence reads: CSASVQPSTDTQYF. CDR3 nucleotides: TGCAGTGCTAGTGTACAACCTAGCACAGATACGCAGTATTTT.

The rearrangement joins TRBV9 to TRBJ2-1; 9 bases map to TRBD1. Germline assignment: CDR1 SGDLS and CDR2 YYNGEE. CDR3 size: 16 residues. The J segment lost 6 bases and the V segment lost 0 bases, leaving 7 bases of the junction unmatched. CDR3: CASSVVRGTGSNEQFF. The CDR3 DNA follows: TGTGCCAGCAGCGTAGTCAGGGGGACAGGGAGCAATGAGCAGTTCTTC.

V usage is TRBV3-1 (or the pseudogene TRBV3-2) and J usage is TRBJ2-3; 11 bases match TRBD2. V lost 4 bases to trimming and J lost 3 bases; unmatched junction nucleotides: 6. Germline values: CDR1 LGHDT, CDR2 YNNKEL (reference sequence). The CDR3 sequence is 16 residues long. The CDR3 coding sequence is TGTGCCAGCAGCCTATTCCTAGCGGGGGGAACAGATACGCAGTATTTT. Its translation: CASSLFLAGGTDTQYF.

The gene calls are TRBV5-1 and TRBJ2-7, with D perhaps TRBD2 (7 bases). V was shortened by 7 bases and J by 4 bases, with 15 bases between the two germline ends. The CDR3 totals 13 residues. Germline CDR1 reads SGHRS; CDR2 reads YFSETQ. The CDR3 is CASGGGGLYEQYF. Here the CDR3 DNA reads TGCGCCAGCGGAGGGGGGGGCCTATACGAGCAGTACTTC.

The rearrangement joins TRBV19 to TRBJ1-2; TRBD1 agrees at 7 bases. The junction had 8 bases not matched to a gene; V was cut back by 9 bases and J by 4 bases. CDR3 length: 13 amino acids. Germline V gives CDR1 LNHDA, CDR2 SQIVND (reference sequence). The CDR3 here is CASFYQGGYGYTF. CDR3 DNA sequence: TGTGCCAGCTTCTATCAGGGGGGCTATGGCTACACCTTC.

V gene TRBV19 combines with J gene TRBJ1-5; D perhaps matches TRBD1 (6 bases). The CDR3 length is 14 residues. CDR1 is LNHDA, CDR2 SQIVND, per germline (reference sequence). The V gene lost 4 bases and the J gene lost 5 bases, with 12 bases spanning the gap. CDR3: CASSTTGSHQPQHF. The CDR3 coding sequence is TGTGCCAGTAGTACAACAGGGAGTCATCAGCCCCAGCATTTT.